This passage covers 26 T cell receptor beta chains from one sample sequenced in a study of identical twins. TCRdb reprocessed the 5' RACE reads with MiXCR, giving one entry per CDR3 protein. Found here are nearly 900,000 distinct CDR3 sequences, over 9% of them singletons; the top ten hold under 2%. This sample also belongs to another study, concerning yellow fever vaccine responses in identical twins.

Sequenced material: PBMCs. These receptors were taken from a woman aged 18-29 years in good health.

The table lists this clonotype with many counts. The V and J genes are TRBV24-1 and TRBJ2-1; D gene ambiguous. Trimming shortened V by 6 bases and J by 4 bases, and 12 bases separated the two germline ends. CDR1 is KGHDR, CDR2 SFDVKD, per germline. This CDR3 is 14 amino acids long. The CDR3 coding sequence is TGTGCCACCAGTCCATCCCACGCATACAATGAGCAGTTCTTC. This translates into CATSPSHAYNEQFF.

This clonotype was counted a few times. V is TRBV20-1 and J is TRBJ2-1, with D perhaps matching TRBD2 (6 bases). CDR1 and CDR2 (germline): DFQATT, SNEGSKA (reference sequence). V lost 2 bases and J lost 7, with 27 bases in between. This CDR3 is built from 18 residues. The CDR3 region has the DNA TGCAGTGCTAGATTGGACCGTGCGGGGACCCTATACTTGAATGAGCAGTTCTTC. This gives the protein CSARLDRAGTLYLNEQFF.

The V and J genes are TRBV7-6 and TRBJ2-1, with D perhaps TRBD2 (7 bases). Germline V CDR1 and CDR2: SGHVS, FNYEAQ. The V gene lost 0 bases and the J gene lost 10 bases, with 16 bases spanning the gap. The CDR3 is 15 amino acids. The CDR3, as DNA: TGTGCCAGCAGCTTAGCTGGGGGCGGGGGCCGGGAGCAGTTCTTC. Amino acids: CASSLAGGGGREQFF.

The V and J genes are TRBV10-2 and TRBJ1-3; TRBD1 agrees at 8 bases. CDR1 WSHSY and CDR2 SAAADI come from the germline V gene. The CDR3 runs to 15 residues. Unmatched junction bases numbered 5, after V lost 7 bases and J lost 0 bases. The CDR3 protein is CASTRDRYSGNTIYF. CDR3 DNA sequence: TGCGCCAGCACCCGGGACAGGTACTCTGGAAACACCATATATTTT.

J is TRBJ2-7 and V is TRBV5-1; D perhaps matches TRBD1 (6 bases). Trimming cost V 2 bases and J 2 bases, with 11 bases left between them. CDR1 SGHRS and CDR2 YFSETQ come from the germline V gene. This CDR3 comprises 14 residues. The CDR3 region is CASSLQGPPYEQYF. The CDR3 nucleotides read TGCGCCAGCAGCTTACAGGGCCCTCCCTACGAGCAGTACTTC.

The chain recombines TRBV7-9 with TRBJ2-5; 12 bases fit TRBD2. The CDR3 contains 16 residues. Germline-derived CDR1 and CDR2 are SEHNR and FQNEAQ (reference sequence). V dropped 5 bases and J dropped 3; count of bases not matched to a gene: 7. Here the CDR3 DNA reads TGTGCCAGCAGCCAAATCCTAGCGGGAGGGAAAGAGACCCAGTACTTC. Translation gives CASSQILAGGKETQYF.

The rearrangement joins TRBV11-1 to TRBJ2-3; D remains ambiguous. Germline CDR1 and CDR2: SGHAT and FQDESV (reference sequence). V lost 5 bases and J lost 2, with 23 bases in between. The CDR3 extends over 18 amino acids. Written as DNA, the CDR3 is TGTGCCAGCAGCAGTGGGCGAAAGTCCCCTCCATTCACAGATACGCAGTATTTT. Translating gives CASSSGRKSPPFTDTQYF.

This clonotype has more than one count but fewer than ten. The chain uses TRBV20-1 and TRBJ2-1; D ambiguous. CDR1 is DFQATT, CDR2 SNEGSKA, per germline (reference sequence). The germline V and J ends were trimmed by 1 base and 5 bases, with 9 bases remaining between them. This CDR3 has 13 residues. The chain's CDR3 is CSARAAADNEQFF. In nucleotides, the CDR3 is TGCAGTGCTAGAGCCGCGGCGGACAATGAGCAGTTCTTC.

This clonotype was seen many times. This CDR3 reads CASSQGPERANEQFF. In DNA, the CDR3 is TGCGCCAGCAGCCAAGGGCCAGAGAGGGCGAATGAGCAGTTCTTC. V gene TRBV4-1 combines with J gene TRBJ2-1; D perhaps matches TRBD2 (5 bases). Per the germline V gene, CDR1 is MGHRA and CDR2 is YSYEKL. V was cut by 1 base and J by 7 bases, with 14 bases left in between. CDR3 length: 15 amino acids.

The rearrangement uses TRBV6-1 and TRBJ1-3; tentatively, D is TRBD1 (6 bases). Germline V lookup: CDR1 MNHNS, CDR2 SASEGT. The CDR3 is 15 residues long. V shed 6 bases and J shed 3 bases, with 15 bases lying between them. The CDR3 sequence: CASRTDRLYGNTIYF. The DNA of the CDR3 is TGTGCCAGCAGGACAGACAGGCTCTATGGAAACACCATATATTTT.

In its sample, this clonotype was seen many times. The CDR3 sequence: CSARGGAAYNEQFF. The CDR3 nucleotides are TGCAGTGCTAGAGGGGGGGCTGCCTACAATGAGCAGTTCTTC. The chain links TRBV20-1 to TRBJ2-1; D is tentatively TRBD1 or TRBD2 (6 bases each). From germline, CDR1 is DFQATT and CDR2 SNEGSKA (reference sequence). Trimming pared 1 base from V and 2 bases from J, leaving 9 bases between. The CDR3 extends over 14 amino acids.

This clonotype was picked up a small number of times. The chain recombines TRBV28 with TRBJ2-1, with 8 nucleotides matching TRBD2. Germline-derived CDR1 and CDR2 are MDHEN and SYDVKM. V lost 3 bases to trimming and J lost 3 bases; unmatched junction nucleotides: 10. The CDR3 totals 17 residues. DNA for the CDR3: TGTGCCAGCAGTTTCCCGACCAGCGGGAGTTTCTACAATGAGCAGTTCTTC. As protein: CASSFPTSGSFYNEQFF.

This clonotype was seen repeatedly, ten times or more. This sequence joins TRBV29-1 and TRBJ2-1, with D tentatively TRBD2 (5 bases). Per the germline V gene, CDR1 is SQVTM and CDR2 is ANQGSEA. The CDR3 has 14 amino acids. Trimming took 8 bases from V and 0 from J, leaving 14 bases between them. In DNA, the CDR3 is TGCAGCTACGAGGGAGCCCCCTCCTACAATGAGCAGTTCTTC. Translating gives CSYEGAPSYNEQFF.

V usage is TRBV29-1 and J usage is TRBJ2-7; D is possibly TRBD2 (6 bases). Trimming removed 4 bases from V and 6 bases from J, with 7 bases in between. The CDR3 consists of 10 residues. CDR1 and CDR2 from the germline V gene are SQVTM and ANQGSEA. CDR3 loop: CSVGRGEQYF. The CDR3 nucleotides read TGCAGCGTTGGGCGGGGCGAGCAGTACTTC.

This clonotype was detected ten times or more. V is TRBV4-1 and J is TRBJ2-5, with unresolved D. Germline CDR1 and CDR2: MGHRA and YSYEKL. The CDR3 runs to 17 residues. V dropped 0 bases and J dropped 2 bases, with 16 bases sitting between them. The CDR3 DNA reads as TGCGCCAGCAGCCAAGATCGGGCAGCAAAGAAACAAGAGACCCAGTACTTC. Encoded protein: CASSQDRAAKKQETQYF.

This clonotype was observed many times. The rearrangement uses TRBV5-1 and TRBJ2-1, with 9 bases that match TRBD1. The CDR3 is 16 amino acids. Germline CDR1 is SGHRS and CDR2 is YFSETQ. V was clipped by 4 bases and J by 5 bases; unmatched bases: 10. CDR3 amino acids: CASSRIQQGANNEQFF. For the CDR3, the DNA is TGCGCCAGCAGCAGGATCCAACAGGGGGCTAACAATGAGCAGTTCTTC.

This rearrangement joins TRBV20-1 to TRBJ2-5; D is ambiguous. The germline CDR1 and CDR2 sequences are DFQATT and SNEGSKA (reference sequence). The CDR3 extends over 14 amino acids. V lost 1 base and J 4 bases, leaving 13 bases between the germline ends. CDR3 in amino acids: CSARAPSPRETQYF. CDR3 DNA sequence: TGCAGTGCTAGAGCCCCGAGCCCCAGAGAGACCCAGTACTTC.

This chain connects TRBV6-5 to TRBJ2-7; 8 bases align to TRBD1. This CDR3 region has 15 residues. Trimming took 1 base from V and 3 from J; bases not matched to a gene: 5. Germline CDR1 reads MNHEY; CDR2 reads SVGAGI. In DNA form, the CDR3 reads TGTGCCAGCAGTTACTTTGGACAGGGAGTCTACGAGCAGTACTTC. Encoded protein: CASSYFGQGVYEQYF.

This clonotype came up a few times. The V call is TRBV20-1, the J call TRBJ2-4; 8 bases map to TRBD2. The CDR3 is 14 amino acids. Germline assignment: CDR1 DFQATT and CDR2 SNEGSKA (reference sequence). Unmatched junction bases numbered 11, after V lost 5 bases and J lost 8 bases. In nucleotides, the CDR3 is TGCAGTGCTGGCGAGGGGGGCGGGGGGTACATTCAGTACTTC. This encodes CSAGEGGGGYIQYF.

Many counts were recorded for this clonotype. The chain uses TRBV12-3 or TRBV12-4 and TRBJ2-1; no clear D gene. V was trimmed by 5 bases and J by 8 bases, leaving 13 bases between them. CDR3 length equals 13 residues. The CDR3 here is CASSPSRLDEQFF. CDR3 bases: TGTGCCAGCAGTCCCTCACGATTAGATGAGCAGTTCTTC.

This clonotype came up a few times. This chain links TRBV20-1 with TRBJ2-1, with 11 nucleotides matching TRBD2. V shed 0 bases, J shed 9 bases, and the junction held 13 bases outside the gene matches. The CDR3 spans 17 residues. The germline gives CDR1 DFQATT, CDR2 SNEGSKA (reference sequence). The CDR3 is CSARDLGGLAGGGEQFF. The DNA for the CDR3 is TGCAGTGCTAGAGATCTCGGGGGTCTAGCGGGAGGAGGTGAGCAGTTCTTC.

Only a few counts were recorded for this clonotype. The V and J genes are TRBV6-5 and TRBJ1-5; no reliable D call. Trimming removed 2 bases at V and 6 bases at J, with 11 bases between. Per the germline V gene, CDR1 is MNHEY and CDR2 is SVGAGI. The CDR3 consists of 14 residues. CDR3 protein: CASSYVTGSQPQHF. CDR3 DNA sequence: TGTGCCAGCAGTTACGTAACGGGTTCTCAGCCCCAGCATTTT.

This clonotype was counted only a few times. The V gene is TRBV11-2, the J gene TRBJ2-3, with no clear D. Germline V gene sequence: CDR1 SGHAT, CDR2 FQNNGV. V was shortened by 5 bases and J by 0 bases, with 6 bases between the two germline ends. CDR3 length: 13 amino acids. CDR3 sequence: CASSHKSTDTQYF. The CDR3 nucleotides are TGTGCCAGCAGCCATAAAAGCACAGATACGCAGTATTTT.

Only a few counts were recorded for this clonotype. The rearrangement joins TRBV7-2 to TRBJ2-7, with TRBD2 matching 7 bases. V dropped 5 bases and J dropped 3; count of bases not matched to a gene: 4. The CDR3 contains 13 residues. CDR1 and CDR2 (germline): SGHTA, FQGNSA. The CDR3 DNA sequence: TGTGCCAGCAGCCGGGAGGTAGACTACGAGCAGTACTTC. Translated, it gives CASSREVDYEQYF.

This sequence joins TRBV7-9 and TRBJ1-2; possible D gene TRBD1, 6 bases. The CDR3 has 16 amino acids. Looked up from germline, CDR1 is SEHNR and CDR2 is FQNEAQ (reference sequence). The V end lost 5 bases, the J end lost 3 bases, and 19 bases lay between the germline ends. CDR3 DNA: TGTGCCAGCAGCCTCCCCGACAGGACCGACCACTATGGCTACACCTTC. This sequence encodes CASSLPDRTDHYGYTF.

This clonotype was counted only a few times. The rearrangement links TRBV7-9 to TRBJ2-5; D is perhaps TRBD1 (5 bases). From germline, CDR1 is SEHNR and CDR2 FQNEAQ (reference sequence). Trimming removed 8 bases at V and 5 bases at J, with 24 bases between. This CDR3 is built from 16 residues. Written as DNA, the CDR3 is TGTGCCAGCGAAGCAGCCGACCAGGGCCTGAGTGAGACCCAGTACTTC. It encodes CASEAADQGLSETQYF. Full variable domain (outside the CDR3, taken from reference TRBV7-9 and TRBJ2-5): DTGVSQNPRHKITKRGQNVTFRCDPISEHNRLYWYRQTLGQGPEFLTYFQNEAQLEKSRLLSDRFSAERPKGSFSTLEIQRTEQGDSAMYLCASEAADQGLSETQYFGPGTRLLVL.